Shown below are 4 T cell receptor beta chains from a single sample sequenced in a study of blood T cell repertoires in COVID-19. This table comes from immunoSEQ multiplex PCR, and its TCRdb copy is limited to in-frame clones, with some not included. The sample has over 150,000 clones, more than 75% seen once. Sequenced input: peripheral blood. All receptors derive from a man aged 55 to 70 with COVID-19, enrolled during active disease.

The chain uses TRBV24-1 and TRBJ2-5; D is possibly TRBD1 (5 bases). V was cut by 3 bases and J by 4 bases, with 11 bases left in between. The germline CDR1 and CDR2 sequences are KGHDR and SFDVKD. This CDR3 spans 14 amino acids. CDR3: CATSDPRAGETQYF. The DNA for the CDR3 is TGTGCCACCAGTGATCCCAGGGCCGGAGAGACCCAGTACTTC.

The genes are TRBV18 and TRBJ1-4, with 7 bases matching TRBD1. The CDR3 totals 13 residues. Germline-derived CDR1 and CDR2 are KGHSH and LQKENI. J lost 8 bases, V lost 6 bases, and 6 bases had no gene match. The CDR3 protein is CASSLDRDEKLFF. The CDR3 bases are TGTGCCAGCTCCCTTGACAGGGACGAAAAACTGTTTTTT.

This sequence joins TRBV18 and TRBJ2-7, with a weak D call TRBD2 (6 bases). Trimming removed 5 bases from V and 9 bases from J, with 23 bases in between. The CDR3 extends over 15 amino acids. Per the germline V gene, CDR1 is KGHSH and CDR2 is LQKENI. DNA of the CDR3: TGTGCCAGCTCAGAGACCGGGACTTCAGTTCTTGGGCAGTACTTC. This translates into CASSETGTSVLGQYF.

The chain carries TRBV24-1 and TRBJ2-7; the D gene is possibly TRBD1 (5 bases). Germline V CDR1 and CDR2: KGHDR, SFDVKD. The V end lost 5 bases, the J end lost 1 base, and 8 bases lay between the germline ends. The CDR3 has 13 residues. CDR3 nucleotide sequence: TGTGCCACCAGTGGAGCAGGGTCCTACGAGCAGTACTTC. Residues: CATSGAGSYEQYF.